This T cell receptor (beta chain) emerged from a study of identical twins. Germline CDR1 reads SQVTM; CDR2 reads ANQGSEA. This CDR3 region has 13 residues. Trimming shortened V by 4 bases and J by 2 bases, and 9 bases separated the two germline ends. Each donor (without exception) was a healthy Caucasian. This clonotype was seen only a few times. TCRdb re-derived calls from the 5' RACE reads in MiXCR, one entry per CDR3 protein. The sample has 1.5 million to 2 million distinct CDR3 sequences, around 29% seen once; the top ten hold under 0.35%. The sample taken for sequencing was cord blood. The chain carries TRBV29-1 and TRBJ1-5; D gene uncertain. This TCR came from a newborn girl in good health. The CDR3 nucleotides read TGCAGCGTTGGGGGATTCGGCAATCAGCCCCAGCATTTT. Residues: CSVGGFGNQPQHF. Full variable domain (missing parts from reference TRBV29-1 and TRBJ1-5): SAVISQKPSRDICQRGTSLTIQCQVDSQVTMMFWYRQQPGQSLTLIATANQGSEATYESGFVIDKFPISRPNLTFSTLTVSNMSPEDSSIYLCSVGGFGNQPQHFGDGTRLSIL.